Listed below are T cell receptor beta chains from one sample, sequenced in a study of PD-1 blockade in classical Hodgkin lymphoma. Sequenced by immunoSEQ multiplex PCR; TCRdb stores in-frame clones only, minus some. The sample includes about 24,000 clones, about 76% of them seen just once. Sequenced here: peripheral blood mononuclear cells (PBMCs), sampled before the second cycle of nivolumab. The receptors originated from a human donor with classical Hodgkin lymphoma. Both conserved end residues are part of each CDR3. Fields, in order: V gene, J gene, clone size, D gene, CDR3 protein, CDR3 DNA. D genes are given only for firm matches. Expanded clones are given a class, and other clones once, few, many or no size at all.

TRBV6-1	TRBJ1-2	NA	NA	CASSEGPGGGYTF	TGTGCCAGCAGTGAAGGACCCGGAGGTGGCTACACCTTC
TRBV10-2	TRBJ1-2	NA	TRBD1	CASSDGTGQERAGYTF	TGCGCCAGCAGTGATGGGACAGGGCAAGAACGCGCTGGCTACACCTTC
TRBV18	TRBJ2-4	NA	TRBD1	CASSPLQRTGAKNIQYF	TGTGCCAGCTCACCACTACAAAGGACAGGAGCCAAAAACATTCAGTACTTC
TRBV19	TRBJ1-2	NA	TRBD1	CASSIQGARGYTF	TGTGCCAGTAGTATACAGGGGGCGAGAGGCTACACCTTC
TRBV5-4	TRBJ2-3	NA	NA	CASSYSGRTTDTQYF	TGTGCCAGCAGCTACAGCGGAAGAACCACAGATACGCAGTATTTT
TRBV7-6	TRBJ1-5	NA	NA	CASSLEWEGQPQHF	TGTGCCAGCAGCCTCGAATGGGAGGGTCAGCCCCAGCATTTT
TRBV11-3	TRBJ2-3	NA	NA	CASSSPWVGDGTDTQYF	TGTGCCAGCAGCTCACCTTGGGTAGGGGATGGCACAGATACGCAGTATTTT
TRBV28	TRBJ2-7	NA	TRBD1	CASRGQGNEQYF	TGTGCCAGCAGGGGACAGGGTAACGAGCAGTACTTC
TRBV14	TRBJ1-1	NA	TRBD1	CASSLRTGLNTEAFF	TGTGCCAGCAGCCTCCGGACAGGACTAAACACTGAAGCTTTCTTT
TRBV5-8	TRBJ1-3	NA	NA	CASSWAESSGNTIYF	TGTGCCAGCAGCTGGGCAGAGAGCTCTGGAAACACCATATATTTT
TRBV4-1	TRBJ1-6	NA	NA	CASSQGDTYNSPLHF	TGCGCCAGCAGCCAAGGGGACACTTATAATTCACCCCTCCACTTT
TRBV25-1	TRBJ2-2	NA	TRBD1	CASKPDRGELFF	TGTGCCAGCAAGCCAGACAGGGGGGAACTGTTTTTT
TRBV5-1	TRBJ2-5	few	NA	CASSVGQVETQYF	TGCGCCAGCAGCGTCGGACAAGTAGAGACCCAGTACTTC
TRBV6-1	TRBJ2-5	once	NA	CASVDFLRYQETQYF	TGTGCCAGCGTTGACTTTCTGAGATACCAAGAGACCCAGTACTTC
TRBV7-6	TRBJ2-1	NA	NA	CASSLVSGGRSYNEQFF	TGTGCCAGCAGCTTAGTATCGGGCGGGCGCTCCTACAATGAGCAGTTCTTC
TRBV4-1	TRBJ1-4	NA	TRBD1	CASSQAGTGAEKLFF	TGCGCCAGCAGCCAAGCGGGCACAGGGGCCGAAAAACTGTTTTTT
TRBV30	TRBJ1-4	NA	TRBD1	CAWSHRTGGNEKLFF	TGTGCCTGGAGCCACCGGACAGGGGGTAATGAAAAACTGTTTTTT
TRBV6-5	TRBJ2-7	NA	TRBD1	CASSLGTRTGEQYF	TGTGCCAGCAGTCTCGGGACTCGGACAGGGGAGCAGTACTTC
TRBV5-1	TRBJ1-1	NA	TRBD1	CASRYEGAFTEAFF	TGCGCCAGCAGATACGAGGGGGCGTTCACTGAAGCTTTCTTT
TRBV5-4	TRBJ2-3	NA	NA	CASSQRTFTDTQYF	TGTGCCAGCAGCCAGCGCACGTTCACAGATACGCAGTATTTT
TRBV5-3	TRBJ2-5	NA	TRBD2	CARSCLLLAGRWKTQYF	TGTGCCAGAAGCTGCCTTTTACTAGCGGGGAGATGGAAGACCCAGTACTTC
TRBV7-6	TRBJ2-2	NA	NA	CASSFNPSEALGTGELFF	TGTGCCAGCAGCTTTAACCCCAGCGAGGCACTGGGCACCGGGGAGCTGTTTTTT
TRBV6-1	TRBJ2-3	NA	TRBD1	CASSGGGQGTDTQYF	TGTGCCAGCAGTGGGGGGGGACAGGGGACAGATACGCAGTATTTT
TRBV7-8	TRBJ1-6	NA	NA	CASSLGDRSSYNSPLHF	TGTGCCAGCAGCTTAGGGGATCGTTCTTCCTATAATTCACCCCTCCACTTT
TRBV6-5	TRBJ2-5	NA	NA	CASNPVGPRETQYF	TGTGCCAGCAACCCCGTTGGACCTCGGGAGACCCAGTACTTC
TRBV15	TRBJ2-4	NA	NA	CATSRDDSRRNIQYF	TGTGCCACCAGCAGAGACGACAGCCGGAGGAACATTCAGTACTTC
TRBV18	TRBJ1-1	NA	NA	CASSPPRLMNTEAFF	TGTGCCAGCTCACCACCACGGCTGATGAACACTGAAGCTTTCTTT
TRBV6-6	TRBJ1-3	few	NA	CASTAGAKGNTIYF	TGTGCCAGCACCGCTGGGGCGAAGGGGAACACCATATATTTT
TRBV6-5	TRBJ2-7	NA	TRBD1	CASSLNRGTYEQYF	TGTGCCAGCAGCCTCAACAGGGGAACCTACGAGCAGTACTTC
TRBV5-1	TRBJ2-5	NA	NA	CASSYPNRPGPQETQYF	TGCGCCAGCAGCTACCCGAATCGACCCGGGCCCCAAGAGACCCAGTACTTC
TRBV28	TRBJ2-1	NA	NA	CASSETRKFF	TGTGCCAGCAGTGAGACTAGAAAGTTCTTC
TRBV2	TRBJ2-1	NA	TRBD2	CARRGVLLLDEQFF	TGTGCCAGACGGGGGGTGCTCTTGTTGGATGAGCAGTTCTTC
TRBV5-1	TRBJ2-7	NA	NA	CASSLGGVGTYEQYF	TGCGCCAGCAGCTTGGGCGGGGTTGGGACCTACGAGCAGTACTTC